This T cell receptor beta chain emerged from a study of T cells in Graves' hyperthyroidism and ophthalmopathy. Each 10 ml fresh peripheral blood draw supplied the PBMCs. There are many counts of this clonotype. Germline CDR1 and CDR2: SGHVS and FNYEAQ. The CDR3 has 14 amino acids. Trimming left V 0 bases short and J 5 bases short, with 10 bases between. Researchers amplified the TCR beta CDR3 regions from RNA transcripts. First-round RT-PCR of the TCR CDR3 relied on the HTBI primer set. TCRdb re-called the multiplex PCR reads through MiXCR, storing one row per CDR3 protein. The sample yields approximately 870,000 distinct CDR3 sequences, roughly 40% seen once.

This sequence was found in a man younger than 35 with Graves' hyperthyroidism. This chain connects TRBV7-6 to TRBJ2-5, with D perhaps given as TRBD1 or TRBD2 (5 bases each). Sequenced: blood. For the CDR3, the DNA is TGTGCCAGCAGCTTAGCGCTCAGGGAGGAGACCCAGTACTTC. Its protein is CASSLALREETQYF.